These T cell receptor beta chains were read from a single sample in a study of cytomegalovirus exposure and HLA in healthy donors. This table comes from immunoSEQ multiplex PCR, and its TCRdb copy is limited to in-frame clones, with some not included. The table shows a few hundred thousand clones, with about nine tenths occurring only once. The sequenced sample consisted of PBMCs. These receptors all come from a woman aged 18-29 years in good health and CMV-seronegative. Both conserved end residues are part of each CDR3. D genes are given only for firm matches. The listing skips clone size in some rows; elsewhere it reads once, few, many or a size class.

j_gene	d_gene	abundance	v_gene	CDR3nt	CDR3aa
TRBJ2-7	TRBD2	-	TRBV4-1	TGCGCCAGCAGCCAAACTTTTTCGGGGGGGAGAAGAGACGAGCAGTACTTC	CASSQTFSGGRRDEQYF
TRBJ1-2	-	-	TRBV28	TGTGCCAGCAGTACCCGTGCGCGTGGCTACACCTTC	CASSTRARGYTF
TRBJ1-1	-	-	TRBV18	TGTGCCAGCTCACCTTCTCGGAGGAACACTGAAGCTTTCTTT	CASSPSRRNTEAFF
TRBJ1-1	-	-	TRBV27	TGTGCCAGCAGTGTGGGCAGGGCCACTGAAGCTTTCTTT	CASSVGRATEAFF
TRBJ1-5	TRBD1	-	TRBV4-1	TGCGCCAGCAGCCAGACACCGGGACAGGGGGGATTTAGCAATCAGCCCCAGCATTTT	CASSQTPGQGGFSNQPQHF
TRBJ1-2	TRBD1	few	TRBV2	TGTGCCAGCAGAGAGACAGGGGGCAAAGGCGGCTACACCTTC	CASRETGGKGGYTF
TRBJ2-7	-	-	TRBV28	TGTGCCAGCAGTTTAGGCAGGGTGTACGAGCAGTACTTC	CASSLGRVYEQYF
TRBJ2-1	TRBD1	-	TRBV28	TGTGCCAGCACACCACCTGTGGGACAGGGGAGGTACAATGAGCAGTTCTTC	CASTPPVGQGRYNEQFF
TRBJ1-2	TRBD1	-	TRBV5-1	TGCGCCAGCAGCTTGGCCCCCGGGACAGTGTTGGACTATGGCTACACCTTC	CASSLAPGTVLDYGYTF
TRBJ2-7	-	once	TRBV5-4	TGTGCCAGCAGCTTGGAACGAAGCGGCGAGCAGTACTTC	CASSLERSGEQYF
TRBJ1-2	TRBD1	-	TRBV5-1	TGCGCCAGCAGCTTGACGGACAGGATGAACTATGGCTACACCTTC	CASSLTDRMNYGYTF
TRBJ2-1	-	-	TRBV5-1	TGCGCCAGCAGCTTGGTAGCGGATAGCTCCTACAATGAGCAGTTCTTC	CASSLVADSSYNEQFF
TRBJ2-2	TRBD1	-	TRBV5-1	TGCGCCAGCAGAGGGACAGGGGATAGACCCGGGGAGCTGTTTTTT	CASRGTGDRPGELFF
TRBJ1-2	-	-	TRBV28	TGTGCCAGCATGGAGCAGGGGCGGCCTGGCTACACCTTC	CASMEQGRPGYTF
TRBJ2-5	TRBD1	-	TRBV27	TGTGCCAGCAGGTATAACAGGGGGCGGGGAGAGACCCAGTACTTC	CASRYNRGRGETQYF
TRBJ2-7	TRBD2	few	TRBV28	TGTGCCAGCAGTTACGGGACTAGCGCCGGCTACGAGCAGTACTTC	CASSYGTSAGYEQYF
TRBJ2-2	TRBD1	-	TRBV7-9	TGTGCCAGCAGCCCCAGGACAGGGGCCGGGGAGCTGTTTTTT	CASSPRTGAGELFF
TRBJ1-5	-	-	TRBV5-4	TGTGCCAGCAGCTTGACACCCGGGGACAATCAGCCCCAGCATTTT	CASSLTPGDNQPQHF
TRBJ1-1	-	once	TRBV5-5	TGTGCCAGCAGCTTCAAGCACACTGAAGCTTTCTTT	CASSFKHTEAFF
TRBJ1-3	-	-	TRBV21-1	TGTGCCAGCAGCAAACAAAATTCTGGAAACACCATATATTTT	CASSKQNSGNTIYF
TRBJ2-3	-	-	TRBV2	TGTGCCAGCAGTGACATCGCTGGCACGCAGTATTTT	CASSDIAGTQYF
TRBJ1-2	-	-	TRBV6-5	TGTGCCAGCAGTTACTCCAACCGGGGGAATGGCTACACCTTC	CASSYSNRGNGYTF
TRBJ2-3	TRBD2	-	TRBV6-5	TGTGCCAGCAGGAGAGGGACTAGCGGGGGGGCCAAGTATTTT	CASRRGTSGGAKYF
TRBJ2-5	TRBD2	-	TRBV13	TGTGCCAGCAGCTTACCGACTAGCTCCCTCGAGACCCAGTACTTC	CASSLPTSSLETQYF